The 27 T cell receptor beta chains below were found in one sample sequenced in a study of early T cells in non-severe SARS-CoV-2 infection. TCRdb re-analysed the 5' RACE reads in MiXCR, keeping a single row per CDR3 protein. Here the sample spans approximately 46,000 distinct CDR3 sequences, approximately 8.5% being singletons. Specimen: whole blood. Source of these receptors: an adult who was a healthcare worker with PCR-confirmed SARS-CoV-2 infection or an uninfected control (not recorded which).

This clonotype was observed a few times. The rearrangement uses TRBV4-1 and TRBJ2-1, with 15 bases fitting TRBD2. The CDR3 has 16 amino acids. After removal of 4 bases from V and 9 bases from J, the junction contained 7 bases not matched to a gene. Per germline, CDR1 MGHRA and CDR2 YSYEKL. CDR3 protein: CASSRGLAGGRGEQFF. In DNA form, the CDR3 reads TGCGCCAGCAGCCGTGGACTAGCGGGAGGGCGGGGTGAGCAGTTCTTC.

This clonotype was recorded at least ten times. This chain uses TRBV7-9 with TRBJ2-1, with D perhaps matching TRBD2 (9 bases). The CDR3 totals 16 residues. Germline CDR1 is SEHNR and CDR2 is FQNEAQ (reference sequence). Trimming took off 5 bases at V and 7 bases at J, with 21 bases between the two ends. The CDR3 reads CASSQTASGTGNEQFF. CDR3 nucleotides: TGTGCCAGCAGCCAAACCGCTAGCGGGACAGGTAATGAGCAGTTCTTC.

This clonotype appeared a few times. This chain joins TRBV4-3 and TRBJ1-2; no firm D call. The CDR3 is 13 amino acids. In germline, CDR1 is LGHNA, CDR2 YSLEER. Trimming removed 3 bases from V and 2 bases from J, with 7 bases in between. The CDR3 here is CASSQDVNYGYTF. The DNA of the CDR3 is TGCGCCAGCAGCCAGGACGTCAACTATGGCTACACCTTC.

Ten or more counts support this clonotype. CDR3 bases: TGTGCCAGCAGCTTCCCCCCGGTGGCCGAGACAGGGGGTCCAGATACGCAGTATTTT. Residues: CASSFPPVAETGGPDTQYF. The chain links TRBV7-9 to TRBJ2-3; 9 positions match TRBD1. V trimming: 3 bases; J trimming: 4 bases; junction bases outside the gene matches: 17. Germline lookup yields CDR1 SEHNR and CDR2 FQNEAQ (reference sequence). The CDR3 extends over 19 amino acids. The whole variable domain, filled in from reference TRBV7-9 and TRBJ2-3, reads DTGVSQNPRHKITKRGQNVTFRCDPISEHNRLYWYRQTLGQGPEFLTYFQNEAQLEKSRLLSDRFSAERPKGSFSTLEIQRTEQGDSAMYLCASSFPPVAETGGPDTQYFGPGTRLTVL.

This clonotype occurred a few times. The chain joins TRBV20-1 to TRBJ2-5; D gene uncertain. In germline, CDR1 is DFQATT, CDR2 SNEGSKA (reference sequence). This CDR3 contains 12 residues. Trimming shortened V by 3 bases and J by 2 bases, and 7 bases separated the two germline ends. This chain's CDR3 is CSASQNQETQYF. The CDR3 DNA reads as TGCAGTGCTAGTCAGAATCAAGAGACCCAGTACTTC.

This clonotype has just a few counts. This chain uses TRBV5-1 with TRBJ2-1; D may match TRBD1 or TRBD2 (5 bases each). Trimming took 6 bases from V and 3 from J, leaving 19 bases between them. Germline CDR1 and CDR2: SGHRS and YFSETQ. This CDR3 has 16 amino acids. CDR3 nucleotides: TGCGCCAGCACAACCTACCGGGACGGGGACTACAATGAGCAGTTCTTC. Its protein product is CASTTYRDGDYNEQFF.

This clonotype was observed a handful of times. The chain combines TRBV28 with TRBJ2-1; 8 nucleotides line up with TRBD1. Germline V gene data show CDR1 as MDHEN and CDR2 as SYDVKM. The CDR3 runs to 16 residues. V shed 1 base, J shed 3 bases, and the junction held 5 bases outside the gene matches. Here the CDR3 DNA reads TGTGCCAGCAGTTTATATGGGACAGGAATCTACAATGAGCAGTTCTTC. It is translated as CASSLYGTGIYNEQFF.

In this sample, this clonotype turned up many times. The gene calls are TRBV29-1 and TRBJ1-2, with D perhaps TRBD1 (5 bases). Germline lookup yields CDR1 SQVTM and CDR2 ANQGSEA. Between the trimmed V and J ends, which lost 6 bases and 3 bases, there was a span of 20 bases. This CDR3 has 15 amino acids. The CDR3 loop is CSVVKGQGLYYGYTF. Written as DNA, the CDR3 is TGCAGCGTAGTCAAGGGGCAGGGCCTTTACTATGGCTACACCTTC.

The chain has TRBV20-1 and TRBJ1-1, with 7 bases that match TRBD1. The CDR3 totals 12 residues. Germline V lookup: CDR1 DFQATT, CDR2 SNEGSKA (reference sequence). The DNA for the CDR3 is TGCAGCGCGCGACAGGGAAACACTGAAGCTTTCTTT. Its protein is CSARQGNTEAFF.

This clonotype has at least ten counts. This chain uses TRBV10-3 with TRBJ2-1, with 7 bases fitting TRBD1. The CDR3 covers 12 residues. Germline V CDR1 and CDR2: ENHRY, SYGVKD. J lost 8 bases, V lost 10 bases, and 8 bases had no gene match. CDR3 in amino acids: CATTGQDDEQFF. CDR3 nucleotides: TGTGCCACCACCGGACAGGACGATGAGCAGTTCTTC.

Ten or more counts support this clonotype. The genes are TRBV19 and TRBJ2-1, with a tentative D call TRBD1 (5 bases). Germline V gene lookup returns CDR1 LNHDA and CDR2 SQIVND (reference sequence). The CDR3 has 16 residues. The V and J ends lost 3 bases and 2 bases respectively, with 14 bases between them. DNA for the CDR3: TGTGCCAGTAGTATGACCTCCGACAGTACCTACAATGAGCAGTTCTTC. This sequence encodes CASSMTSDSTYNEQFF.

The rearrangement uses TRBV20-1 and TRBJ2-7; D unclear. V lost 0 bases and J lost 7, with 7 bases in between. From germline, CDR1 is DFQATT and CDR2 SNEGSKA (reference sequence). The CDR3 is 11 residues long. DNA for the CDR3: TGCAGTGCTAGAGATTCGCGGGAGCAGTACTTC. This encodes CSARDSREQYF.

The chain links TRBV25-1 to TRBJ1-1; no firm D call. Germline V CDR1 and CDR2: MGHDK, SYGVNS. The CDR3 runs 12 residues. The V end lost 3 bases, the J end lost 5 bases, and 7 bases lay between the germline ends. The CDR3 DNA reads as TGTGCCAGCAGTGATCGCCCTACTGAAGCTTTCTTT. Its translation: CASSDRPTEAFF.

The V call is TRBV19, the J call TRBJ2-1; 13 nucleotides match TRBD2. V dropped 1 base and J dropped 6; count of bases not matched to a gene: 0. Germline CDR1 and CDR2: LNHDA and SQIVND (reference sequence). The CDR3 consists of 15 residues. CDR3 nucleotides: TGTGCCAGTAGTATAGGACTAGCGGGAGGCAATGAGCAGTTCTTC. This gives the protein CASSIGLAGGNEQFF.

V and J are TRBV27 and TRBJ1-6; 11 nucleotides agree with TRBD1. In germline, CDR1 is MNHEY, CDR2 SMNVEV (reference sequence). V shed 6 bases, J shed 15 bases, and the junction held 7 bases outside the gene matches. The CDR3 spans 13 residues. The CDR3 DNA reads TGTGCCAGCAGAGGACAGGGGGCTCTTATCCTCCACTTT. This encodes CASRGQGALILHF.

At least ten counts were recorded for this clonotype. The chain combines TRBV6-5 with TRBJ2-7, with D maybe TRBD1 (5 bases). This CDR3 region has 15 residues. Trimming cost V 6 bases and J 6 bases, with 21 bases left between them. Germline V CDR1 and CDR2: MNHEY, SVGAGI. CDR3 amino acids: CASSPAWGPPREQYF. DNA for the CDR3: TGTGCCAGCAGCCCCGCGTGGGGCCCGCCCCGCGAGCAGTACTTC.

This clonotype was observed a handful of times. The chain uses TRBV5-4 and TRBJ2-2; no firm D call. The CDR3 is 13 amino acids. The V end was cut by 1 base, the J end by 5 bases, with 6 bases between. From germline, CDR1 is SGHNT and CDR2 YYREEE (reference sequence). The CDR3 bases are TGTGCCAGCAGCTTGAAGGGTACCGGGGAGCTGTTTTTT. Translated: CASSLKGTGELFF.

V is TRBV6-5 and J is TRBJ2-6; D ambiguous. The germline V and J ends were trimmed by 6 bases and 4 bases, with 4 bases remaining between them. In germline, CDR1 is MNHEY, CDR2 SVGAGI. The CDR3 is made up of 12 amino acids. CDR3 DNA sequence: TGTGCCAGCAGCGCCGGGGCCAACGTCCTGACTTTC. Amino acids: CASSAGANVLTF.

This chain connects TRBV7-9 to TRBJ2-5, with 8 bases fitting TRBD2. Trimming removed 5 bases from V and 2 bases from J; junction bases left unmatched: 7. The CDR3 extends over 15 amino acids. Per the germline V gene, CDR1 is SEHNR and CDR2 is FQNEAQ (reference sequence). The CDR3 region is CASSSPAGGQETQYF. The CDR3 nucleotides read TGTGCCAGCAGCAGCCCCGCGGGGGGACAAGAGACCCAGTACTTC.

This clonotype showed up many times. V and J are TRBV5-1 and TRBJ1-2, with 7 bases fitting TRBD1. Per the germline V gene, CDR1 is SGHRS and CDR2 is YFSETQ. This CDR3 spans 15 amino acids. Trimming took 3 bases from V and 2 from J; bases not matched to a gene: 7. CDR3 bases: TGCGCCAGCAGCTGGGGACAGAACAGCAACTATGGCTACACCTTC. Residues: CASSWGQNSNYGYTF.

A few counts support this clonotype. CDR3 region: CAITEAGRSNEQFF. The DNA of the CDR3 is TGTGCCATCACGGAGGCAGGCCGTAGCAATGAGCAGTTCTTC. The chain has TRBV28 and TRBJ2-1, with D possibly TRBD2 on 5 matching bases. V lost 10 bases, J lost 6 bases, and 19 bases lay in between. Germline V gene sequence: CDR1 MDHEN, CDR2 SYDVKM. This CDR3 has 14 amino acids.

This clonotype is medium-sized within its sample. The chain employs TRBV4-2 and TRBJ2-4, with D tentatively TRBD1 (6 bases). CDR1 LGHNA and CDR2 YNFKEQ come from the germline V gene. This CDR3 has 19 amino acids. V gave up 1 base and J gave up 0 bases, with 19 bases separating them. The CDR3 bases are TGTGCCAGCAGCCAAGGCGAGGGAACAGGGACGCTAGCCAAAAACATTCAGTACTTC. Translating gives CASSQGEGTGTLAKNIQYF.

This clonotype showed up many times. This chain joins TRBV27 and TRBJ2-3; D is uncertain. Between the trimmed V and J ends, which lost 3 bases and 6 bases, there was a span of 7 bases. CDR3 size: 12 residues. Germline-derived CDR1 and CDR2 are MNHEY and SMNVEV (reference sequence). The CDR3 nucleotides are TGTGCCAGCAGTTTTGGTAGGGATACGCAGTATTTT. This sequence encodes CASSFGRDTQYF.

In its sample, this clonotype was seen many times. The chain joins TRBV5-4 to TRBJ2-7, with TRBD1 matching over 10 bases. The CDR3 sequence is 16 residues long. Looked up from germline, CDR1 is SGHNT and CDR2 is YYREEE (reference sequence). The ends lost 0 bases at V and 1 base at J; junction bases unmatched: 4. CDR3 region: CASSLGGQGFSYEQYF. DNA for the CDR3: TGTGCCAGCAGCTTGGGGGGACAGGGGTTTTCCTACGAGCAGTACTTC.

This clonotype was observed many times. The rearrangement joins TRBV6-5 to TRBJ2-1; 8 bases map to TRBD2. There are 15 residues in the CDR3. The junction had 2 bases not matched to a gene; V was cut back by 2 bases and J by 2 bases. The germline V gene encodes CDR1 MNHEY and CDR2 SVGAGI. CDR3 nucleotides: TGTGCCAGCAGTTACGCCGGGGGGGCCTACAATGAGCAGTTCTTC. Translating it yields CASSYAGGAYNEQFF.

This clonotype was found many times. This rearrangement joins TRBV28 to TRBJ1-5; D is undetermined. Trimming left V 6 bases short and J 7 bases short, with 13 bases between. This CDR3 has 13 residues. The germline CDR1 and CDR2 sequences are MDHEN and SYDVKM. CDR3 region: CASREGPKQPQHF. CDR3 DNA sequence: TGTGCCAGCAGGGAAGGTCCCAAACAGCCCCAGCATTTT. Combining the CDR3 with reference TRBV28 and TRBJ1-5 gives the whole variable domain DVKVTQSSRYLVKRTGEKVFLECVQDMDHENMFWYRQDPGLGLRLIYFSYDVKMKEKGDIPEGYSVSREKKERFSLILESASTNQTSMYLCASREGPKQPQHFGDGTRLSIL.

As to this clonotype: A read error may explain this, as a much larger clone is one base away. No conserved phenylalanine or tryptophan ends this CDR3, so it is likely a read error. The gene calls are TRBV29-1 and TRBJ2-7, with a possible D match to TRBD1 (5 bases). Per the germline V gene, CDR1 is SQVTM and CDR2 is ANQGSEA. CDR3 size: 11 residues. V lost 7 bases, J lost 6 bases, and 13 bases lay in between. CDR3 region: CSAIRQTEQYL. CDR3 DNA sequence: TGCAGCGCTATCCGACAGACCGAGCAGTACCTC.